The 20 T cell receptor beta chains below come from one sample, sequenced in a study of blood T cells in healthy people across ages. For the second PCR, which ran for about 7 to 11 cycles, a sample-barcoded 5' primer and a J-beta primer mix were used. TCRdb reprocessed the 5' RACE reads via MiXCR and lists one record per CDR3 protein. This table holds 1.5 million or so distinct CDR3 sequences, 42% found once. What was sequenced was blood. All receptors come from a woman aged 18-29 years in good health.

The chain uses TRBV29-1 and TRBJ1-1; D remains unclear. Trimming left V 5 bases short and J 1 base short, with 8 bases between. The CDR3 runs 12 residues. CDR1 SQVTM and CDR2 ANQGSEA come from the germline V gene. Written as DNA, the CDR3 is TGCAGCGTTCTGGACGGGAACACTGAAGCTTTCTTT. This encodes CSVLDGNTEAFF.

The CDR3 sequence is CASSWEEGTEAFF. Here the CDR3 DNA reads TGTGCCAGCAGTTGGGAAGAGGGGACTGAAGCTTTCTTT. The chain is built from TRBV28 and TRBJ1-1, with D tentatively TRBD1 (5 bases). CDR1 is MDHEN and CDR2 is SYDVKM in the germline V gene. V gave up 4 bases and J gave up 5 bases, with 11 bases separating them. CDR3 length equals 13 residues.

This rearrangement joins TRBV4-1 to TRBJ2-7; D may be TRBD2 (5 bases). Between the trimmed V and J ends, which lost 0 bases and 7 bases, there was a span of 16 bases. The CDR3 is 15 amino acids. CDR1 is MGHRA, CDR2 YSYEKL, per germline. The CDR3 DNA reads TGCGCCAGCAGCCAAGATGTGGGGAGTTTTCGGGAGCAGTACTTC. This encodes CASSQDVGSFREQYF.

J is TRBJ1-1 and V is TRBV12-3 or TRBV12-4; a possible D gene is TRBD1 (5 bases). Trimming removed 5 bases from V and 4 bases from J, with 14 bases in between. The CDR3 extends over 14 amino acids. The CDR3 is CASSRRDWGTEAFF. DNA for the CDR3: TGTGCCAGCAGTCGCAGGGACTGGGGCACTGAAGCTTTCTTT.

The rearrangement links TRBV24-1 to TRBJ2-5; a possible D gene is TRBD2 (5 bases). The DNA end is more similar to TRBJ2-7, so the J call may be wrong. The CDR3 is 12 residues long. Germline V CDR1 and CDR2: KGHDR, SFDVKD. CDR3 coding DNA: TGTGCCACCAGTGATGAGGGCTACGAGCAGTACTTC. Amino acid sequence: CATSDEGYEQYF.

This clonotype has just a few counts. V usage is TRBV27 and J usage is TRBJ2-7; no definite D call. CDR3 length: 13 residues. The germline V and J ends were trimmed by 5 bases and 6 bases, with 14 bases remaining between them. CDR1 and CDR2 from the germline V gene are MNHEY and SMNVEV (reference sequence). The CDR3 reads CASSAGFGLEQYF. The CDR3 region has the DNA TGTGCCAGCAGTGCCGGTTTCGGGCTCGAGCAGTACTTC.

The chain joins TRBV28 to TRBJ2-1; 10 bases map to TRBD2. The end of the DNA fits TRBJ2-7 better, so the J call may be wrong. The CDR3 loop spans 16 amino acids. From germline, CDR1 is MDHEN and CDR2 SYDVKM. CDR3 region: CASSFLLAGTYNEQYF. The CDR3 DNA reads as TGTGCCAGCAGTTTTCTACTAGCGGGAACCTACAATGAGCAGTACTTC.

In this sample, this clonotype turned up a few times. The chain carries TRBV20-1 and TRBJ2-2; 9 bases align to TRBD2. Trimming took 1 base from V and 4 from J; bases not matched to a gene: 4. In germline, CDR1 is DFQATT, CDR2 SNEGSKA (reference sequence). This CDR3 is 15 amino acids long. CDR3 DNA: TGCAGTGCTAGAGCGCGGGGGGGCGGCACCGGGGAGCTGTTTTTT. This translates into CSARARGGGTGELFF.

The CDR3 protein is CASSVTGGPVETQYF. The CDR3 region has the DNA TGTGCCAGCAGCGTAACGGGGGGGCCCGTAGAGACCCAGTACTTC. This chain connects TRBV9 to TRBJ2-5, with 8 bases identical to TRBD2. The CDR3 spans 15 residues. With 1 base clipped from V and 4 bases from J, the junction kept 6 bases outside the gene matches. The germline V gene has CDR1 SGDLS and CDR2 YYNGEE.

Here the CDR3 DNA reads TGTGCCAGCACGGGCACAGGGGCCTATGGCTACACCTTC. Protein product: CASTGTGAYGYTF. This sequence joins TRBV12-3 or TRBV12-4 and TRBJ1-2; the match to TRBD1 covers 7 bases. The V and J ends lost 7 bases and 4 bases, in that order; junction bases with no gene match: 6. This CDR3 is 13 amino acids long.

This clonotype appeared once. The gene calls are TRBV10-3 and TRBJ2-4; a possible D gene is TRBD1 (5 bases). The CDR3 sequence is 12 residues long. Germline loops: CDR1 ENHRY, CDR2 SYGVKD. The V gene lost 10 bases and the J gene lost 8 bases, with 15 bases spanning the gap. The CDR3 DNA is TGTGCCACAGGGCAAGATAGTGACATTCAGTACTTC. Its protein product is CATGQDSDIQYF.

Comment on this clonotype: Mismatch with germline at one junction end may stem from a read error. The CDR3 sequence is CATSLSGQPQHF. CDR3 DNA sequence: TGTGCCACCAGTTTGTCGGGACAGCCCCAGCATTTT. The chain uses TRBV28 and TRBJ1-5; no definite D call. The CDR3 consists of 12 residues. Germline CDR1 MDHEN, CDR2 SYDVKM. The whole variable domain, filled in from reference TRBV28 and TRBJ1-5, reads DVKVTQSSRYLVKRTGEKVFLECVQDMDHENMFWYRQDPGLGLRLIYFSYDVKMKEKGDIPEGYSVSREKKERFSLILESASTNQTSMYLCATSLSGQPQHFGDGTRLSIL.

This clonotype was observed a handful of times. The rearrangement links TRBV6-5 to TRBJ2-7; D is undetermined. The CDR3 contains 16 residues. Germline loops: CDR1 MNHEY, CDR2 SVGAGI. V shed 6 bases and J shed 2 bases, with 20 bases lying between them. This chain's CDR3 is CASRSWSGHSPYEQYF. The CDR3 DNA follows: TGTGCCAGCAGGTCGTGGAGTGGCCACTCTCCCTACGAGCAGTACTTC.

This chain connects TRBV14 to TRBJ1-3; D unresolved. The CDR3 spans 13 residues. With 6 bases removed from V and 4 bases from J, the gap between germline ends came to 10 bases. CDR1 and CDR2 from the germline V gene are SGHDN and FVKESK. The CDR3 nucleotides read TGTGCCAGCAGGCGGGAAGCGGGAAACACCATATATTTT. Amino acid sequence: CASRREAGNTIYF. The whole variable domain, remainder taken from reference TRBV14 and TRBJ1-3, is EAGVTQFPSHSVIEKGQTVTLRCDPISGHDNLYWYRRVMGKEIKFLLHFVKESKQDESGMPNNRFLAERTGGTYSTLKVQPAELEDSGVYFCASRREAGNTIYFGEGSWLTVV.

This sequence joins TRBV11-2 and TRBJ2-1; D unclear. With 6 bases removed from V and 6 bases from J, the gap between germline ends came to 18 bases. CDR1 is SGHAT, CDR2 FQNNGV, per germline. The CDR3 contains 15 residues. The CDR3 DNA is TGTGCCAGCAGGACGTGGGGTCATTCGGCCAATGAGCAGTTCTTC. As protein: CASRTWGHSANEQFF.

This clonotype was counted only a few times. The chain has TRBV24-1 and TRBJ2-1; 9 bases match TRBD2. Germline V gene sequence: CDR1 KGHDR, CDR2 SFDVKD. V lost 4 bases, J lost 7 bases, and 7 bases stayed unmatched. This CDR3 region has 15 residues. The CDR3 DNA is TGTGCCACCAGTGAGACGGGACTAGCCCTGAATGAGCAGTTCTTC. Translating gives CATSETGLALNEQFF.

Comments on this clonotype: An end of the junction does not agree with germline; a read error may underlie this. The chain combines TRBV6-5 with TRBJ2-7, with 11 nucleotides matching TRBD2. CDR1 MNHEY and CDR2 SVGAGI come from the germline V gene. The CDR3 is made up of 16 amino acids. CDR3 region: CASSYDTSGRLYEQCF. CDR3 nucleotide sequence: TGTGCCAGCAGTTACGACACTAGCGGGAGACTCTACGAGCAGTGCTTC.

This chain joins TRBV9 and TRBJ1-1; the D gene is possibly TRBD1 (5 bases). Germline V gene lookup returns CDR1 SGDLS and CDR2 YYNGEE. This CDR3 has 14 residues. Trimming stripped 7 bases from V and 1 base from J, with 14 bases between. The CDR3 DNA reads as TGTGCCAGCTCAAAAGCAGGGCCGAACACTGAAGCTTTCTTT. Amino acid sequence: CASSKAGPNTEAFF.

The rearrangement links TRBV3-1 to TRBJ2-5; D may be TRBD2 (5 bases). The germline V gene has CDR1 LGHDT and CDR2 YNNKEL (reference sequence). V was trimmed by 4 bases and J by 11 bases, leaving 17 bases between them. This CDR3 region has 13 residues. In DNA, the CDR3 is TGTGCCAGCAGCCCCCTGTCCCGGGGTGAGCAGTACTTC. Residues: CASSPLSRGEQYF.

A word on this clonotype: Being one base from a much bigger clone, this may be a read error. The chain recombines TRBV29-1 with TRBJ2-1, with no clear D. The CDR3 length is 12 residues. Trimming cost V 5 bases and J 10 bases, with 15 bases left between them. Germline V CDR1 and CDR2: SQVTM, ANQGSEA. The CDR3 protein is CSVKGGPYEQFF. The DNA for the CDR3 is TGCAGCGTTAAAGGCGGCCCCTACGAGCAGTTCTTC.